These T cell receptor beta chains were read from a single sample in a study of patients and donors after allogeneic stem cell transplantation. TCRdb reprocessed the RT-PCR reads via MiXCR and lists one record per CDR3 protein. The table records 150,000 to 200,000 distinct CDR3 sequences, 30% of them present only once. Sequencing was done on a sample of blood, either unsorted or a sorted T cell fraction (not recorded which). The source is a human donor who was either an allogeneic HSCT recipient or a stem cell or donor lymphocyte infusion donor (not recorded which). It is not recorded whose cells these are; they may come from a transplant donor. CDR3s include the opening cysteine and the closing phenylalanine or tryptophan. D genes are given only for firm matches. Expanded clones are given a class, and other clones once, few, many or no size at all.

d_call	cdr3_length	v_call	j_call	clone_size	cdr3_aa	cdr3_nt
-	11	TRBV7-2	TRBJ1-2	few	CASSPNFGYTF	TGTGCCAGCAGCCCGAACTTTGGCTACACCTTC
-	14	TRBV15	TRBJ1-4	few	CATSRQGRNEKLFF	TGTGCCACCAGCAGACAGGGGCGAAATGAAAAACTGTTTTTT
-	14	TRBV3-1	TRBJ2-7	-	CASSQDSLRHEQYF	TGTGCCAGCAGCCAAGATAGTTTGCGCCACGAGCAGTACTTC
TRBD2	16	TRBV7-9	TRBJ2-1	-	CASSLRTSGFYNEQFF	TGTGCCAGCAGCTTAAGGACTAGCGGTTTCTACAATGAGCAGTTCTTC
-	14	TRBV24-1	TRBJ2-3	-	CATSDLHAWDTQYF	TGTGCCACCAGTGATTTGCACGCGTGGGATACGCAGTATTTT
TRBD1	15	TRBV25-1	TRBJ2-3	-	CASSVPGGATDTQYF	TGTGCCAGCAGTGTACCAGGGGGCGCGACAGATACGCAGTATTTT
-	16	TRBV14	TRBJ2-2	-	CASSQVLDYYTGELFF	TGTGCCAGCAGCCAAGTACTCGACTACTACACCGGGGAGCTGTTTTTT
-	14	TRBV4-1	TRBJ1-1	-	CASSQGPLSFEAFF	TGCGCCAGCAGCCAAGGACCCCTGAGTTTTGAAGCTTTCTTT
-	15	TRBV6-2/TRBV6-3	TRBJ2-2	-	CASTQDWAGSGELFF	TGTGCCAGCACCCAGGACTGGGCAGGGTCCGGGGAGCTGTTTTTT
TRBD2	17	TRBV7-7	TRBJ2-3	-	CASSSPPYGRAEDTQYF	TGTGCTAGCAGCTCCCCCCCTTACGGGAGGGCCGAAGATACGCAGTATTTT
-	13	TRBV29-1	TRBJ1-2	few	CSVRAAVNYGYTF	TGCAGCGTTCGGGCGGCGGTTAACTATGGCTACACCTTC
-	14	TRBV2	TRBJ2-4	few	CASSAGTPKNIQYF	TGTGCCAGCAGCGCGGGGACACCCAAAAACATTCAGTACTTC
-	13	TRBV6-5	TRBJ2-7	-	CASSYSTGYEQYF	TGTGCCAGCAGTTACTCGACAGGCTACGAGCAGTACTTC
TRBD1	14	TRBV10-3	TRBJ2-1	-	CAIRPDRANNEQFF	TGTGCCATCAGACCGGACAGGGCAAACAATGAGCAGTTCTTC
TRBD1	15	TRBV12-3/TRBV12-4	TRBJ2-5	-	CASSLGVQGRETQYF	TGTGCCAGCAGTTTAGGAGTACAGGGGCGGGAGACCCAGTACTTC
-	12	TRBV7-9	TRBJ2-1	-	CASAWGQNEQFF	TGTGCCAGCGCGTGGGGGCAGAATGAGCAGTTCTTC
TRBD2	15	TRBV6-1	TRBJ2-7	few	CASRRLAGDSYEQYF	TGTGCCAGCAGAAGACTAGCGGGGGACTCCTACGAGCAGTACTTC
TRBD2	16	TRBV10-3	TRBJ2-1	few	CAIRDFGTAGDNEQFF	TGTGCCATCAGGGATTTTGGGACCGCGGGGGACAATGAGCAGTTCTTC
-	12	TRBV12-3/TRBV12-4	TRBJ2-1	-	CASITSDNEQFF	TGTGCCAGCATTACCTCAGACAATGAGCAGTTCTTC
TRBD2	19	TRBV12-3/TRBV12-4	TRBJ2-3	-	CASSALPGPSGRTTDTQYF	TGTGCCAGCAGTGCCCTGCCAGGGCCTAGCGGGAGGACCACAGATACGCAGTATTTT
-	16	TRBV7-2	TRBJ2-3	few	CASSRSSGGLGDTQYF	TGTGCCAGCAGCCGTTCGAGCGGAGGTTTAGGGGATACGCAGTATTTT
TRBD2	17	TRBV6-5	TRBJ2-1	many	CASSYTLAGGPYHEQFF	TGTGCCAGCAGTTACACACTAGCGGGAGGGCCGTACCATGAGCAGTTCTTC
-	14	TRBV25-1	TRBJ2-7	-	CASSDERNPYEQYF	TGTGCCAGCAGTGATGAGCGGAATCCCTACGAGCAGTACTTC
TRBD1	15	TRBV7-2	TRBJ1-4	few	CASSSRGTGGEKLFF	TGTGCCAGCAGCTCAAGGGGCACAGGGGGTGAAAAACTGTTTTTT
-	16	TRBV10-3	TRBJ1-1	-	CAISESWGTGITEAFF	TGTGCCATCAGTGAGTCGTGGGGCACGGGAATCACTGAAGCTTTCTTT
-	11	TRBV29-1	TRBJ2-5	-	CSVEETGAQYF	TGCAGCGTTGAAGAGACGGGAGCCCAGTACTTC
-	16	TRBV4-2	TRBJ1-3	few	CASSQAVLPGGNTIYF	TGTGCCAGCAGCCAAGCGGTCCTCCCGGGAGGAAACACCATATATTTT
TRBD1	16	TRBV7-2	TRBJ2-1	few	CASSFPGTVLYNEQFF	TGTGCCAGCAGCTTCCCCGGGACAGTCTTATACAATGAGCAGTTCTTC
TRBD2	14	TRBV7-8	TRBJ2-5	few	CASSFRAGGETQYF	TGTGCCAGCAGCTTCCGAGCGGGAGGAGAGACCCAGTACTTC
TRBD1	16	TRBV7-2	TRBJ1-2	-	CASSLAAPTGRGGYTF	TGTGCCAGCAGCTTAGCAGCCCCGACAGGGCGCGGGGGCTACACCTTC
-	16	TRBV6-5	TRBJ2-7	-	CASSYSISPFLAEQYF	TGTGCCAGCAGTTACTCGATTAGCCCTTTCCTCGCCGAGCAGTACTTC
-	13	TRBV27	TRBJ1-6	-	CATCWSLGSPLHF	TGTGCCACGTGTTGGAGCTTAGGATCACCCCTCCACTTT
-	14	TRBV10-3	TRBJ2-7	few	CAISESPGPYEQYF	TGTGCCATCAGTGAGTCCCCAGGGCCCTACGAGCAGTACTTC
-	13	TRBV30	TRBJ2-4	once	CAWSVTVGNIQYF	TGTGCCTGGAGTGTAACCGTGGGAAACATTCAGTACTTC
-	15	TRBV7-9	TRBJ2-1	-	CASTPEREAKYEQFF	TGTGCCAGCACCCCGGAGAGGGAGGCAAAATATGAGCAGTTCTTC
TRBD1	17	TRBV5-8	TRBJ1-5	many	CASSLDDRGLSNQPQHF	TGTGCCAGCAGCTTGGACGACAGGGGGCTGAGCAATCAGCCCCAGCATTTT
-	15	TRBV2	TRBJ1-6	many	CASSDTGDYNSPLHF	TGTGCCAGCAGTGACACGGGAGACTATAATTCACCCCTCCACTTT
TRBD1	12	TRBV12-3/TRBV12-4	TRBJ1-2	few	CASRRGDRGYTF	TGTGCCAGCAGGCGAGGGGACAGGGGCTACACCTTC
-	14	TRBV6-5	TRBJ1-5	-	CASSYGQSNQPQHF	TGTGCCAGCAGTTACGGGCAGTCAAATCAGCCCCAGCATTTT
-	15	TRBV11-3	TRBJ2-1	-	CASFNRESSYNEQFF	TGTGCCAGCTTTAACAGGGAGAGCTCCTACAATGAGCAGTTCTTC